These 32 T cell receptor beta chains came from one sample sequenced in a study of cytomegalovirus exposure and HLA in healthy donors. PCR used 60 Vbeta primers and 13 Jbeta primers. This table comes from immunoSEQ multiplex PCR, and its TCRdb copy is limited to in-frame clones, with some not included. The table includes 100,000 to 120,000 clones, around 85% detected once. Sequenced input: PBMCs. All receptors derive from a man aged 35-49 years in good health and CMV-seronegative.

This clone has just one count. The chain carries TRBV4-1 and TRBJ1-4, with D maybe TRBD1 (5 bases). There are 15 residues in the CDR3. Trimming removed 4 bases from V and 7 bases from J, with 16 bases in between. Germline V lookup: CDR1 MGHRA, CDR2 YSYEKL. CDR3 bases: TGCGCCAGCAGCCGGACTAGGGGTTCGTCTGAAAAACTGTTTTTT. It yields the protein CASSRTRGSSEKLFF.

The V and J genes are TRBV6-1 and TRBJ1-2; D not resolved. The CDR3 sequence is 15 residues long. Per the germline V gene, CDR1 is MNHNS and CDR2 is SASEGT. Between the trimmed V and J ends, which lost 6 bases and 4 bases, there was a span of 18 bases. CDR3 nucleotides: TGTGCCAGCAGAGCCGGAGACGGCGGAACCTATGGCTACACCTTC. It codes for CASRAGDGGTYGYTF.

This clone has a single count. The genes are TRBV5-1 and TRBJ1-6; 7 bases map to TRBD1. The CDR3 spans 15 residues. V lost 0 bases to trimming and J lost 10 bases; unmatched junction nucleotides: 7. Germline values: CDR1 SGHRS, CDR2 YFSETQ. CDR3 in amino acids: CASSLGAQGGSPLHF. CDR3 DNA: TGCGCCAGCAGCTTGGGTGCGCAGGGGGGATCACCCCTCCACTTT.

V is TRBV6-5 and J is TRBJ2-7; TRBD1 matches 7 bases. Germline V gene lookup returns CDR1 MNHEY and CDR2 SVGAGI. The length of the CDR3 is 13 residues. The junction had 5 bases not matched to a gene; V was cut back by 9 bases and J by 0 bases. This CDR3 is CASRRQGSYEQYF. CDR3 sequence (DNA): TGTGCCAGTCGCAGACAGGGCTCCTACGAGCAGTACTTC.

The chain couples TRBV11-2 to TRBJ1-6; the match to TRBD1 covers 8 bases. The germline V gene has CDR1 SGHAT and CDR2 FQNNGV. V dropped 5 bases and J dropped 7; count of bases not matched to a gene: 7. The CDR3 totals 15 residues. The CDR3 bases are TGTGCCAGCAGCCCCTTCGGACAGGGAAATTCACCCCTCCACTTT. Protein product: CASSPFGQGNSPLHF.

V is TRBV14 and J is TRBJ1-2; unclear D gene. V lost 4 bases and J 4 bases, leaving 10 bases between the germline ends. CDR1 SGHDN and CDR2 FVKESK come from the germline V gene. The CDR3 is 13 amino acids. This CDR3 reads CASSRSDTYGYTF. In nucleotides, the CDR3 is TGTGCCAGCAGCCGCTCCGACACCTATGGCTACACCTTC.

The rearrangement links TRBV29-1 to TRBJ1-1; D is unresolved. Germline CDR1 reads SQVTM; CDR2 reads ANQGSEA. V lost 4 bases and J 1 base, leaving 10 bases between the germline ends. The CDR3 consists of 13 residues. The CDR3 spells CSVVRGANTEAFF. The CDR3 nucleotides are TGCAGCGTTGTTCGGGGTGCGAACACTGAAGCTTTCTTT.

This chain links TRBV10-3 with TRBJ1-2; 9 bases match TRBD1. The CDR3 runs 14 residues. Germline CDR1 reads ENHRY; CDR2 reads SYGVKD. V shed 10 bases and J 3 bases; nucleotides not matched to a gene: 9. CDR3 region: CASRPGQGDYGYTF. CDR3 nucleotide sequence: TGTGCCAGCAGACCGGGACAGGGAGACTATGGCTACACCTTC.

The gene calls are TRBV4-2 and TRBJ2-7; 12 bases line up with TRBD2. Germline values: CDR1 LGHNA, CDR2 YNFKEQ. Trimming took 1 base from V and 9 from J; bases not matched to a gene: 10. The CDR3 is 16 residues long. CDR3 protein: CASSQVVGTSGLGQYF. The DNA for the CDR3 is TGTGCCAGCAGCCAAGTTGTGGGGACTAGCGGGCTCGGGCAGTACTTC.

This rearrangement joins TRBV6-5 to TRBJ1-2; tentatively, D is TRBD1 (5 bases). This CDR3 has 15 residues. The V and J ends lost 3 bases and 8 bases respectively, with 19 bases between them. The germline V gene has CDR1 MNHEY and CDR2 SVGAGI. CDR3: CASSYFGGAVGGYTF. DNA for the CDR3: TGTGCCAGCAGTTATTTCGGAGGGGCGGTTGGGGGCTACACCTTC.

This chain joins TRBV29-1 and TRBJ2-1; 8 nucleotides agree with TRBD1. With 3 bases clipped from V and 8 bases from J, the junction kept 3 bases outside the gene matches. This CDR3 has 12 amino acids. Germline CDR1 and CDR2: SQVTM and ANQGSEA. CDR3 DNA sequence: TGCAGCGTTGATACAGGGGGTGATGAGCAGTTCTTC. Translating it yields CSVDTGGDEQFF.

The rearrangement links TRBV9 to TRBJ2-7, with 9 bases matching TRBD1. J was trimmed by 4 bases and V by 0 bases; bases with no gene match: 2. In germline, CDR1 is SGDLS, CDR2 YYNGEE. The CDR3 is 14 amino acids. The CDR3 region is CASSVATGGYEQYF. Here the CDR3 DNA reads TGTGCCAGCAGCGTAGCGACAGGGGGTTACGAGCAGTACTTC.

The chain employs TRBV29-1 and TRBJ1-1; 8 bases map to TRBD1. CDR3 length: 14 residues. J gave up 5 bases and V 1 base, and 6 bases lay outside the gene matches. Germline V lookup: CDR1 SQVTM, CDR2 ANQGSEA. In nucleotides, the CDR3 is TGCAGCGTTGAAGGGGGGCAGGGGGCGACTGAAGCTTTCTTT. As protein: CSVEGGQGATEAFF.

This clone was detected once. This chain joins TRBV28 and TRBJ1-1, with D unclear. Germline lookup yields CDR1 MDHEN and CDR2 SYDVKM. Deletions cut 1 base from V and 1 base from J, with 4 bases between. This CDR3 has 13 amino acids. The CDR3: CASSLSGNTEAFF. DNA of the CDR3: TGTGCCAGCAGTTTATCAGGGAACACTGAAGCTTTCTTT.

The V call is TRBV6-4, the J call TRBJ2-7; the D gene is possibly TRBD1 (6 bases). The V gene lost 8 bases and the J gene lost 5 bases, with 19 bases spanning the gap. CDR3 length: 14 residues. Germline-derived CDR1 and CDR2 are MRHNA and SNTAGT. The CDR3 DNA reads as TGTGCCAGCTCTCCGACAGGAAATAGCCACGAGCAGTACTTC. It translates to CASSPTGNSHEQYF.

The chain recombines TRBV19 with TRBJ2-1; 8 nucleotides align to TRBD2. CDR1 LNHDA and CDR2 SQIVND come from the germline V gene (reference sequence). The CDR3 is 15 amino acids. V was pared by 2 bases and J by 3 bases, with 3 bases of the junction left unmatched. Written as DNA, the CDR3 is TGTGCCAGTAGTATACGGGGGGGCGACTACAATGAGCAGTTCTTC. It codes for CASSIRGGDYNEQFF.

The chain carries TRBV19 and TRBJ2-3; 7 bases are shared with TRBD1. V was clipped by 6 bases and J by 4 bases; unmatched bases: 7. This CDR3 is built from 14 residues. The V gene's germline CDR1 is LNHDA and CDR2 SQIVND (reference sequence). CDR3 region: CASSNTGASDTQYF. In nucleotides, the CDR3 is TGTGCCAGTAGCAATACAGGGGCATCAGATACGCAGTATTTT.

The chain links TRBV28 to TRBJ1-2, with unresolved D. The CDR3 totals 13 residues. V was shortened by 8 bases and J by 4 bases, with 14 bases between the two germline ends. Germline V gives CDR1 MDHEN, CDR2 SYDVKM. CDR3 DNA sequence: TGTGCCAGCGGCTGGCCCAGATCCTATGGCTACACCTTC. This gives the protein CASGWPRSYGYTF.

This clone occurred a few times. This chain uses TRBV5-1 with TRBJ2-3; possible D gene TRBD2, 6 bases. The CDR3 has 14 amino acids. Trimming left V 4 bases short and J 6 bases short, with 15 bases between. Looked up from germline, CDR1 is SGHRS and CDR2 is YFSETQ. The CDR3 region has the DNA TGCGCCAGCAGCCAGATCTTTCGGGGGGATACGCAGTATTTT. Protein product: CASSQIFRGDTQYF.

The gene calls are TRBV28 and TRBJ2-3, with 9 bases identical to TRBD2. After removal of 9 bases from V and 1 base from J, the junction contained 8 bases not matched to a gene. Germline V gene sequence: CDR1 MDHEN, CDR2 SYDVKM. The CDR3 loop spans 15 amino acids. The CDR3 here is CASQGRGGGTDTQYF. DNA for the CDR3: TGTGCCAGTCAAGGGCGGGGGGGCGGCACAGATACGCAGTATTTT.

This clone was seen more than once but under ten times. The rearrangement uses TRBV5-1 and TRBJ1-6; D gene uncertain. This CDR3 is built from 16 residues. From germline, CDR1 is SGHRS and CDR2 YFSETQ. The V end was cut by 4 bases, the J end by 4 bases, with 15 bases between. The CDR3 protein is CASSLKGGSYNSPLHF. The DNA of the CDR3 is TGCGCCAGCAGCCTCAAAGGAGGGTCATATAATTCACCCCTCCACTTT. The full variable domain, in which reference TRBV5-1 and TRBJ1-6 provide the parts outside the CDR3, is KAGVTQTPRYLIKTRGQQVTLSCSPISGHRSVSWYQQTPGQGLQFLFEYFSETQRNKGNFPGRFSGRQFSNSRSEMNVSTLELGDSALYLCASSLKGGSYNSPLHFGNGTRLTVT.

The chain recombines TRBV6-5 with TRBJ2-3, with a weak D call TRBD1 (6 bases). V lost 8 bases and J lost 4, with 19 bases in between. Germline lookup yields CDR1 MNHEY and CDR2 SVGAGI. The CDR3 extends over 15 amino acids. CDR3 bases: TGTGCCAGCGTCGGAACAGGGAAAAAGGCAGATACGCAGTATTTT. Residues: CASVGTGKKADTQYF.

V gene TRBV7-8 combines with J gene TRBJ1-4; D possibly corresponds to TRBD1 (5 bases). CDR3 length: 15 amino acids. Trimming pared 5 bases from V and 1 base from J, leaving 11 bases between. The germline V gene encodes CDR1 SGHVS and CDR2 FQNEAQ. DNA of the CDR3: TGTGCCAGCAGCCTCCAGGGAATAACTAATGAAAAACTGTTTTTT. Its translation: CASSLQGITNEKLFF.

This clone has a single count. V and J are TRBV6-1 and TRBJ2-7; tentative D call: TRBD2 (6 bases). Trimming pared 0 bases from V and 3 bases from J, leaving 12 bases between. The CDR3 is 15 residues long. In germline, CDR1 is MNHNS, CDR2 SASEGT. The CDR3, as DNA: TGTGCCAGCAGTGAAGCGGGAGGTAAGGGCTACGAGCAGTACTTC. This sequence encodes CASSEAGGKGYEQYF.

This chain's CDR3 is CSVLTAKSYNEQFF. CDR3 coding DNA: TGCAGCGTATTAACAGCAAAATCCTACAATGAGCAGTTCTTC. The rearrangement joins TRBV29-1 to TRBJ2-1; no clear D gene. V was clipped by 6 bases and J by 1 base, with 13 bases between them. Per germline, CDR1 SQVTM and CDR2 ANQGSEA. This CDR3 comprises 14 residues.

The CDR3 loop reads CASTRKTGGVETQYF. CDR3 coding DNA: TGCGCCAGCACTCGCAAGACAGGGGGAGTAGAGACCCAGTACTTC. The J gene is TRBJ2-5, the V gene TRBV5-1, with 9 bases matching TRBD1. The junction had 10 bases not matched to a gene; V was cut back by 6 bases and J by 4 bases. This CDR3 comprises 15 residues. Germline V CDR1 and CDR2: SGHRS, YFSETQ.

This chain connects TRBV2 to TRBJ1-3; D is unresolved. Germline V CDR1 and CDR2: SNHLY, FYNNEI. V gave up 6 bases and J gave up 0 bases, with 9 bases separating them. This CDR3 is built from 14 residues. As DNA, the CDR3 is TGTGCCAGCAGCGCGGGTCGCTCTGGAAACACCATATATTTT. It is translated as CASSAGRSGNTIYF.

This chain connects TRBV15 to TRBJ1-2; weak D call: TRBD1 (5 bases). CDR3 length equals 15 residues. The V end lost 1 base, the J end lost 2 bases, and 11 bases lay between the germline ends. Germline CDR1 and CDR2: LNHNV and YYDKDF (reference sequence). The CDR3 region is CATSRGRGGNYGYTF. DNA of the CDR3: TGTGCCACCAGCAGAGGCCGGGGGGGGAACTATGGCTACACCTTC.

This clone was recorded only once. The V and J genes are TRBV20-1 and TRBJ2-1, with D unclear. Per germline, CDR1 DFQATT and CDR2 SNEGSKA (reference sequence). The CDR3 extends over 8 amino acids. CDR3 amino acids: CSLSEQFF. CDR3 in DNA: TGCTCGCTCAGTGAGCAGTTCTTC.

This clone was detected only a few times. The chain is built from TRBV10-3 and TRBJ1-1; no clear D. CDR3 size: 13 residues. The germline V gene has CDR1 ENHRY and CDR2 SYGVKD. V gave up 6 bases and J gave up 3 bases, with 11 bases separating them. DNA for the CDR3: TGTGCCATCAGCCCCCGGCAGGACACTGAAGCTTTCTTT. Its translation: CAISPRQDTEAFF.

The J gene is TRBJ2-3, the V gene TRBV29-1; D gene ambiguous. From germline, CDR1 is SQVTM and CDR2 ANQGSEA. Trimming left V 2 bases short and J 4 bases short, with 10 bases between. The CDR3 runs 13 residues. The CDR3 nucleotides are TGCAGCGTTGAAAAGATCAGGTCAGATACGCAGTATTTT. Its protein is CSVEKIRSDTQYF.

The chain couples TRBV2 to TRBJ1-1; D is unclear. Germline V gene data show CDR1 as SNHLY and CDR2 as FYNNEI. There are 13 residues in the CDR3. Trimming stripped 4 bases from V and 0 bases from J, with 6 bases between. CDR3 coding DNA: TGTGCCAGCAGTGGTCAATTGAACACTGAAGCTTTCTTT. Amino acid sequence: CASSGQLNTEAFF.